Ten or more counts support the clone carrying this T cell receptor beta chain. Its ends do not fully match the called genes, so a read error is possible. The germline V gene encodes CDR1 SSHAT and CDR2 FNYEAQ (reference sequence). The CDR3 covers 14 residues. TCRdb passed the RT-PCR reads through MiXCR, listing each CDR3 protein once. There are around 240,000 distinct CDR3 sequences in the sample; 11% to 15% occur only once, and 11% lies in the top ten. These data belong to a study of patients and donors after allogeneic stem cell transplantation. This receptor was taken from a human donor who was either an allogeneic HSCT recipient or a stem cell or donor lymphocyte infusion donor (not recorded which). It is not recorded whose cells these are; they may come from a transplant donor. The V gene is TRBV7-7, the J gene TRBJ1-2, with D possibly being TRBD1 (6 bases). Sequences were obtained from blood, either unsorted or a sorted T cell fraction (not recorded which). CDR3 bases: TGTGCTAGCAGCCCCAGGACAGTGGAGTGTGGCTACACCTTC. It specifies CASSPRTVECGYTF.